The clone carrying this T cell receptor beta chain was detected once. No antigen is known for it. Compared with germline, one end of the junction differs, possibly owing to a read error. This record comes from a study of blood T cells in healthy people across ages. Germline V gives CDR1 DFQATT, CDR2 SNEGSKA (reference sequence). The CDR3 loop spans 13 amino acids. Points from the study as a whole: Unsorted PBMCs ruled out conclusive naive versus antigen-experienced comparison.

The use of a sample-barcoded 5' primer and a J-beta primer mix characterized a second PCR of roughly 7 to 11 cycles. One entry per CDR3 protein, called by TCRdb with MiXCR from the 5' RACE reads. The repertoire holds 630,000 or so distinct CDR3 sequences, approximately 30% seen once, with about 15% in the top ten. The genes are TRBV20-1 and TRBJ2-3; weak D call: TRBD1 (5 bases). This TCR derives from a woman at least 80 years old in good health. The sample consisted of blood. In DNA form, the CDR3 reads TGCAGTGCGAGAGATCCCGGCACAGGTACGCAGTATTTT. As protein: CSARDPGTGTQYF.